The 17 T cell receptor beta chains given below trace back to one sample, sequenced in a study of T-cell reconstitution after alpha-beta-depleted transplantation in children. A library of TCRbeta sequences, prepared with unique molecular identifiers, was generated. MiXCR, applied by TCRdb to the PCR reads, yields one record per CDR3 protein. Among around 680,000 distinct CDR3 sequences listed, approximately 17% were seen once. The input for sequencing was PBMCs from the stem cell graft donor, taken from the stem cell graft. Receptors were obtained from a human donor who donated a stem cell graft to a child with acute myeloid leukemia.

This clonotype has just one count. The CDR3 protein is CASSDVTGGSTF. DNA for the CDR3: TGCGCCAGCAGTGATGTTACAGGGGGGAGCACCTTC. The chain combines TRBV10-1 with TRBJ1-2; 8 bases match TRBD1. Germline V CDR1 and CDR2: WNHNN, SYGVQD (reference sequence). The CDR3 is 12 amino acids. V shed 3 bases, J shed 13 bases, and the junction held 7 bases outside the gene matches.

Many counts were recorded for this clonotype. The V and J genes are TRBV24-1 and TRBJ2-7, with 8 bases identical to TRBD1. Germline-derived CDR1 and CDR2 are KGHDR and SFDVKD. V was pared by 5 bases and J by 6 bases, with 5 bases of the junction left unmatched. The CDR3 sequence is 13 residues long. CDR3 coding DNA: TGTGCCACCAGTGGGCACAGGGGGTTCGAGCAGTACTTC. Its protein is CATSGHRGFEQYF.

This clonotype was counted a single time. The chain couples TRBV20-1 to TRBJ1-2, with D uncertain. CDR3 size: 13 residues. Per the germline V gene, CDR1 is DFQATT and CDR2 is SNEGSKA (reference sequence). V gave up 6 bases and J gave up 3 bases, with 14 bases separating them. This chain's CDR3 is CSARQVVDYGYTF. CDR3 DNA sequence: TGCAGTGCCCGACAAGTGGTGGACTATGGCTACACCTTC.

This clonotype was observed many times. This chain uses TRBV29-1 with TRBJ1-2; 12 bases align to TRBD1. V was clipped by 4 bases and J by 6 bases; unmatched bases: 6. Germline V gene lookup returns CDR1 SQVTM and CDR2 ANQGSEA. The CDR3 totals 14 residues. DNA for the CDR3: TGCAGCGTTGTAGGGACAGGGGGCGCGGATGGCTACACCTTC. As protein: CSVVGTGGADGYTF.

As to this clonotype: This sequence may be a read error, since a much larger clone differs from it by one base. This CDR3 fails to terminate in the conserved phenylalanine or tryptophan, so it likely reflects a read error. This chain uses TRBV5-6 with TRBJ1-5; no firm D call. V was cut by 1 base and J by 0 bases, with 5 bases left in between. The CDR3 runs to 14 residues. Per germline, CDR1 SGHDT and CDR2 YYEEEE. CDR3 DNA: TGTGCCAGCAGCTTGCGTTATAGCAATCAGCCCCAGCATGTT. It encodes CASSLRYSNQPQHV.

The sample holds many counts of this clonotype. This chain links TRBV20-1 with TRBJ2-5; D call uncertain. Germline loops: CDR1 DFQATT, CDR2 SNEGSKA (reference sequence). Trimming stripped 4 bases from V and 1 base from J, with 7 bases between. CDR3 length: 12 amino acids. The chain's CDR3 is CSANSFQETQYF. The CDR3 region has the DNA TGCAGTGCTAACAGCTTCCAAGAGACCCAGTACTTC.

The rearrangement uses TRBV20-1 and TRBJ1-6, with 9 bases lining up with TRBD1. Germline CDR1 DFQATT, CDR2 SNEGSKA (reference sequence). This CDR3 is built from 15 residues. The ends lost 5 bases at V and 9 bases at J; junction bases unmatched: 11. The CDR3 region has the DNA TGCAGTGCTCGAACACAGGGGGCGCGGGGTTCACCCCTCCACTTT. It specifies CSARTQGARGSPLHF.

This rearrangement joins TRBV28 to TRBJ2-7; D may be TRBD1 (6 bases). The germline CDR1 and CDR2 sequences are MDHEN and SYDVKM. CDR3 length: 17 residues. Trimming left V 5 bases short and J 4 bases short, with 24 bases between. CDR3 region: CASSPDSGPYPAYEQYV. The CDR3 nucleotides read TGTGCCAGCAGTCCGGACAGTGGACCATATCCGGCATACGAGCAGTACGTC.

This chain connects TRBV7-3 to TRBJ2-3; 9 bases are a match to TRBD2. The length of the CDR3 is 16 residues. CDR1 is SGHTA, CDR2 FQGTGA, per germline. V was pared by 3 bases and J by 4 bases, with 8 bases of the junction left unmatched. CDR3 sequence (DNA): TGTGCCAGCAGCTTGGGCGGGGGGGCCGGACCAGATACGCAGTATTTT. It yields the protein CASSLGGGAGPDTQYF.

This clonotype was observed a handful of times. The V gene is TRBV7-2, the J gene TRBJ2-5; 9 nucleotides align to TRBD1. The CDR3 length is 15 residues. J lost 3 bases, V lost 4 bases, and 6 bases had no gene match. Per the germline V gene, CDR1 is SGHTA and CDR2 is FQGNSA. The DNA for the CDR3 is TGTGCCAGCAGCTCGTTGGGACAGGGAAAAGAGACCCAGTACTTC. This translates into CASSSLGQGKETQYF.

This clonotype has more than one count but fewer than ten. The CDR3 DNA is TGTGCCAGCAGTTCCGGGCCCCCCACAGATACGCAGTATTTT. As protein: CASSSGPPTDTQYF. The V and J genes are TRBV28 and TRBJ2-3; D gene unclear. The germline V gene encodes CDR1 MDHEN and CDR2 SYDVKM. The CDR3 sequence is 14 residues long. Trimming pared 4 bases from V and 2 bases from J, leaving 10 bases between.

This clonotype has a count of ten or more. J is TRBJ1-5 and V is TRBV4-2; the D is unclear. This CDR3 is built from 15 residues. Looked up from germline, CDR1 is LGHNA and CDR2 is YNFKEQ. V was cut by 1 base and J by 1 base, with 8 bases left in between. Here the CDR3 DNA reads TGTGCCAGCAGCCAAGGGTCAGCAAGCAATCAGCCCCAGCATTTT. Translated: CASSQGSASNQPQHF.

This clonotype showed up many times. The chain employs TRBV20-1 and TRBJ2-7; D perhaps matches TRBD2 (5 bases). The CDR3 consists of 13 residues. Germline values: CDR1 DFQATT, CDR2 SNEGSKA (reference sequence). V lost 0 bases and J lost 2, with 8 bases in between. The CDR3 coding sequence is TGCAGTGCTAGAGATCCCGGGACCTACGAGCAGTACTTC. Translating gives CSARDPGTYEQYF.

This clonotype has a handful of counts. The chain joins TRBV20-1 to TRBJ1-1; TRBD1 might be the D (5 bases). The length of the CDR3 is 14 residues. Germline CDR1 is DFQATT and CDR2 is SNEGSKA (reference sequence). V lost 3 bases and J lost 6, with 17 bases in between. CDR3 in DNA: TGCAGTGCTAGTAGCCCTAGGGTGGGGGCTGAAGCTTTCTTT. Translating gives CSASSPRVGAEAFF.

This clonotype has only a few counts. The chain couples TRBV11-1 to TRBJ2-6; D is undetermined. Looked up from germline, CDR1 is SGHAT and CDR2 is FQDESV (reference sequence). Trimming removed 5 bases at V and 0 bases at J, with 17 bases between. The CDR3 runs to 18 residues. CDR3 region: CASSRTAEYYSGANVLTF. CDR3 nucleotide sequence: TGTGCCAGCAGCCGCACAGCAGAATACTACTCTGGGGCCAACGTCCTGACTTTC. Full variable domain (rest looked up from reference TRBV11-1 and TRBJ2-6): EAEVAQSPRYKITEKSQAVAFWCDPISGHATLYWYRQILGQGPELLVQFQDESVVDDSQLPKDRFSAERLKGVDSTLKIQPAELGDSAMYLCASSRTAEYYSGANVLTFGAGSRLTVL.

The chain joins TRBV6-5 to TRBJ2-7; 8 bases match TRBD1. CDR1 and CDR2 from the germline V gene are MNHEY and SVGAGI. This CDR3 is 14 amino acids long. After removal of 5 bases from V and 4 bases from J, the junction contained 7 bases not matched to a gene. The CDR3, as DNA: TGTGCCAGCAGTCGCGGGACAGGTGTTTACGAGCAGTACTTC. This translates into CASSRGTGVYEQYF.

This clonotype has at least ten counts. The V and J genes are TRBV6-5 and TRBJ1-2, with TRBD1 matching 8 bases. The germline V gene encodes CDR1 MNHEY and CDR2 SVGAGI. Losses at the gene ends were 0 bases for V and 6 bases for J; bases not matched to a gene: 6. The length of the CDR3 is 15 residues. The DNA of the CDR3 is TGTGCCAGCAGTTACTCTCAGGGGGCGCATGATGGCTACACCTTC. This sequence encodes CASSYSQGAHDGYTF.